This TCR beta chain was profiled in a study of patients and donors after allogeneic stem cell transplantation. TCRdb analysed the RT-PCR reads with MiXCR anew, one entry per CDR3 protein. In the table there are 150,000 to 200,000 distinct CDR3 sequences, 30% of which are singletons. The clonotype comes from a human donor who was either an allogeneic HSCT recipient or a stem cell or donor lymphocyte infusion donor (not recorded which). It is not recorded whose cells these are; they may come from a transplant donor. The sample comprised blood, either unsorted or a sorted T cell fraction (not recorded which).

The CDR3 coding sequence is TGTGCCAGCAAAGCGGGAGGGCCCCAAGAGACCCAGTACTTC. Translation gives CASKAGGPQETQYF. The chain combines TRBV7-9 with TRBJ2-5, with TRBD2 matching 10 bases. This CDR3 has 14 amino acids. The germline V gene encodes CDR1 SEHNR and CDR2 FQNEAQ (reference sequence). The trim removed 7 bases at V and 1 base at J, leaving 3 bases unmatched.